These T cell receptor beta chains were read from a single sample in a study of response to subunit inactivated influenza vaccine. MiXCR was run by TCRdb on the RT-PCR reads, yielding one entry per CDR3 protein. The table has roughly 760,000 distinct CDR3 sequences, over 20% seen once; the top ten hold 9.5% to 13%. The sequences come from PBMCs from blood, collected about 5 days after vaccination. These receptors were obtained from a man aged 50 to 60 who received an inactivated influenza vaccine. Both conserved end residues are part of each CDR3. A D gene is named only where the DNA matches it firmly. Not all rows give a size; the values are once, few, many and, for expanded clones, a class.

TGTGCCAGCTCTGCTCCGGGACAGGGAGGAAAACTGTTTTTT	CASSAPGQGGKLFF	TRBD1	NA	14	TRBJ1-4	TRBV28
TGCAGTGCTAGGCCGACAGGGGGCGCGTCAGAGACCCAGTACTTC	CSARPTGGASETQYF	TRBD1	NA	15	TRBJ2-5	TRBV20-1
TGCGCCAGCAGCCAGGACAGGGGGCCAGCTTTCTTT	CASSQDRGPAFF	TRBD1	NA	12	TRBJ1-1	TRBV5-1
TGTGCCAGCAGTTATGTTTTGGGGGAGACCCAGTACTTC	CASSYVLGETQYF	NA	NA	13	TRBJ2-5	TRBV7-9
TGTGCCAGCAGCTTAGTCACTAGCGGGAAAAACTACGAGCAGTACTTC	CASSLVTSGKNYEQYF	TRBD2	NA	16	TRBJ2-7	TRBV7-9
TGCAGTGCTAGAGACACGGGGAGACAAACTATTCCGAGCTCCTACAATGAGCAGTTCTTC	CSARDTGRQTIPSSYNEQFF	NA	NA	20	TRBJ2-1	TRBV20-1
TGTGCCAGCAGCTCTCTCCTTGGACTAGCGGGGGCCCAAGAGACCCAGTACTTC	CASSSLLGLAGAQETQYF	TRBD2	few	18	TRBJ2-5	TRBV28
TGTGCCACCAGCAAAGGACCCGGGACTAGTCAAAACATTCAGTACTTC	CATSKGPGTSQNIQYF	TRBD2	NA	16	TRBJ2-4	TRBV15
TGCAGTGTCTCTAAGGAAGCTGGCTACAATGAGCAGTTCTTC	CSVSKEAGYNEQFF	NA	many	14	TRBJ2-1	TRBV20-1
TGTGCCACCAGTGACTACTTCCAAGAGACCCAGTACTTC	CATSDYFQETQYF	NA	NA	13	TRBJ2-5	TRBV24-1
TGTGCCACCAGTGATTTAGGACAGGGAAGGGGCAATGAGCAGTTCTTC	CATSDLGQGRGNEQFF	TRBD1	NA	16	TRBJ2-1	TRBV24-1
TGTGCCAGCAGTTTAGTACAGGACACCGGGGAGCTGTTTTTT	CASSLVQDTGELFF	NA	many	14	TRBJ2-2	TRBV12-3/TRBV12-4
TGTGCCAGCAGTGACAAACAGGGAACTGAGCAGTTCTTC	CASSDKQGTEQFF	NA	NA	13	TRBJ2-1	TRBV12-3/TRBV12-4
TGTGCCAGCAGTTTATCGCTAGCGGCCTCCTACGAGCAGTACTTC	CASSLSLAASYEQYF	TRBD2	NA	15	TRBJ2-7	TRBV6-2/TRBV6-3
TGTGCCAGCAGCTTACGCGGGACTAGCACAGATACGCAGTATTTT	CASSLRGTSTDTQYF	NA	many	15	TRBJ2-3	TRBV7-2
TGCAGTGCTAAAGGCGGGGAGACCCAGTACTTC	CSAKGGETQYF	NA	few	11	TRBJ2-5	TRBV20-1
TGTGCCAGCAGTATTACAGGGGGCCGGTATGAGCAGTTCTTC	CASSITGGRYEQFF	TRBD1	few	14	TRBJ2-1	TRBV12-3/TRBV12-4
TGTGCCATCAGAGACGGCCGAGAGAGTGAAAAACTGTTTTTT	CAIRDGRESEKLFF	NA	NA	14	TRBJ1-4	TRBV10-3
TGCAGTGCTCAACCCCTTTCCAGCTCCTACAATGAGCAGTTCTTC	CSAQPLSSSYNEQFF	NA	many	15	TRBJ2-1	TRBV20-1
TGTGCCAGCAGCCGCTGGACAGGGGAGAACTATGGCTACACCTTC	CASSRWTGENYGYTF	TRBD1	NA	15	TRBJ1-2	TRBV7-2
TGTGCCAGCAGCTTGTGGACAGGGTTTTACAATGAGCAGTTCTTC	CASSLWTGFYNEQFF	TRBD1	few	15	TRBJ2-1	TRBV5-5
TGCGCCAGCAGCCAAGTACAGGGGACAAACGAGCAGTACTTC	CASSQVQGTNEQYF	TRBD1	NA	14	TRBJ2-7	TRBV4-3
TGTGCCAGCAGTTACTCCTATCGGGACTTCGGGAAGCTGTTTTTT	CASSYSYRDFGKLFF	NA	NA	15	TRBJ2-2	TRBV6-5
TGTGCCAGTGGGATTGTGGGCGTGGGGCAGTATTTT	CASGIVGVGQYF	NA	few	12	TRBJ2-3	TRBV12-3/TRBV12-4
TGTGCCAGCAGTTCCCTCTCAAGCAGCGATACGCAGTATTTT	CASSSLSSSDTQYF	NA	NA	14	TRBJ2-3	TRBV28
TGTGCCAGCAGTTTCGCGGGCTTCGATCAGCCCCAGCATTTT	CASSFAGFDQPQHF	NA	NA	14	TRBJ1-5	TRBV12-3/TRBV12-4
TGCGCCAGCAGTGATGGGAGAACAGGGAGAATGGGTACGCAGTATTTT	CASSDGRTGRMGTQYF	NA	few	16	TRBJ2-3	TRBV10-2
TGTGCCAGCAGTTTAGCGCGGCTCTCCACCTTC	CASSLARLSTF	NA	NA	11	TRBJ1-2	TRBV12-3/TRBV12-4
TGTGCCAGCAGCTCTACAGCTGCAACTAATGAAAAACTGTTTTTT	CASSSTAATNEKLFF	NA	NA	15	TRBJ1-4	TRBV7-9
TGTGCCACCGGGACTAGCTTAGGCAATGAGCAGTTCTTC	CATGTSLGNEQFF	TRBD2	NA	13	TRBJ2-1	TRBV6-2/TRBV6-3
TGCAGTGCTTTACGGGAGTGGGAGACCCAGTACTTC	CSALREWETQYF	NA	NA	12	TRBJ2-5	TRBV20-1
TGTGCCAGCAGCTTAGCGACGAAGCTAGCCAGCGGGGAGCTGTTTTTT	CASSLATKLASGELFF	NA	NA	16	TRBJ2-2	TRBV7-9
TGCGCCAGCAGTCAACCAGAGGCAAGCCAAGAGACCCAGTACTTC	CASSQPEASQETQYF	NA	few	15	TRBJ2-5	TRBV5-1
TGTGCCATCAGTGCGGGACAGGGGACCTACGAGCAGTACTTC	CAISAGQGTYEQYF	TRBD1	few	14	TRBJ2-7	TRBV10-3
TGTGCCAGCAGCCCATCGGACAGGGGGCTGACTGAAGCTTTCTTT	CASSPSDRGLTEAFF	TRBD1	NA	15	TRBJ1-1	TRBV6-1
TGTGCCAGCAGTGAAGCCGGGACAGAGAATGAAAAACTGTTTTTT	CASSEAGTENEKLFF	TRBD1	few	15	TRBJ1-4	TRBV6-1
TGTGCCAGTAGTTTAGGGGTTAAAGAGACCCAGTACTTC	CASSLGVKETQYF	NA	many	13	TRBJ2-5	TRBV12-3/TRBV12-4
TGTGCCAGCAGTTCCAAACTAGCGGTTAACTCCTACGAGCAGTACTTC	CASSSKLAVNSYEQYF	TRBD2	NA	16	TRBJ2-7	TRBV27
TGCAGCGTTGAAGATCTACCCCTAAAGCAGACCTTC	CSVEDLPLKQTF	NA	NA	12	TRBJ1-2	TRBV29-1
TGCGCCAGCAGCTTGGCCACGGGGTATAGCTCCTACAATGAGCAGTTCTTC	CASSLATGYSSYNEQFF	NA	few	17	TRBJ2-1	TRBV5-1
TGTGCCATCAGCTCCGGACTCCTCCGCACGGGACAGGACCTGAACACCGGGGAGCTGTTTTTT	CAISSGLLRTGQDLNTGELFF	TRBD1	once	21	TRBJ2-2	TRBV10-3
TGTGCCAGCTCACCAATGAGGGGCAATGAGCAGTTCTTC	CASSPMRGNEQFF	NA	many	13	TRBJ2-1	TRBV18
TGCGCTAGCCGGCCCCGGAGGGACTCCTACGAGCAGTACTTC	CASRPRRDSYEQYF	NA	NA	14	TRBJ2-7	TRBV5-1
TGTGCCAGCAGTCCGCGGACTAGCGGGGGGATCACAGATACGCAGTATTTT	CASSPRTSGGITDTQYF	TRBD2	NA	17	TRBJ2-3	TRBV12-3/TRBV12-4
TGCGCCAGCAGCTTTGGCAGCCCAAACACTGAAGCTTTCTTT	CASSFGSPNTEAFF	NA	few	14	TRBJ1-1	TRBV5-1
TGTGCCAGCAGTTTGGGCAGGGAGGGTCAGCCCCAGCATTTT	CASSLGREGQPQHF	NA	few	14	TRBJ1-5	TRBV12-3/TRBV12-4
TGCGCCAGCAGCTCAGGGGACCCCTCCACAGATACGCAGTATTTT	CASSSGDPSTDTQYF	NA	NA	15	TRBJ2-3	TRBV5-1
TGCAGCGTGGGGAAGGGGGCAGGTGAAAAACTGTTTTTT	CSVGKGAGEKLFF	TRBD1	few	13	TRBJ1-4	TRBV29-1
TGTGCCAGCAGTTTTGAAGGGTTTGACAATCAGCCCCAGCATTTT	CASSFEGFDNQPQHF	NA	NA	15	TRBJ1-5	TRBV12-3/TRBV12-4